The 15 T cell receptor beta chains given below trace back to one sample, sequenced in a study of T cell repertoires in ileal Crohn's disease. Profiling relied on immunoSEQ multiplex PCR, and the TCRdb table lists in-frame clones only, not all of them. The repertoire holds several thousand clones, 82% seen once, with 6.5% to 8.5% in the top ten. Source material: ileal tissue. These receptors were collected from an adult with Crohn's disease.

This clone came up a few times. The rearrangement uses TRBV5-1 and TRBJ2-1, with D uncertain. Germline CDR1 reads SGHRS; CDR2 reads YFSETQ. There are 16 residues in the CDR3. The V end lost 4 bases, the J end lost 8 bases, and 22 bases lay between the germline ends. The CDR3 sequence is CASSQPSRTASDEQFF. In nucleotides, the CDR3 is TGCGCCAGCAGCCAACCCTCGCGAACTGCGAGCGATGAGCAGTTCTTC.

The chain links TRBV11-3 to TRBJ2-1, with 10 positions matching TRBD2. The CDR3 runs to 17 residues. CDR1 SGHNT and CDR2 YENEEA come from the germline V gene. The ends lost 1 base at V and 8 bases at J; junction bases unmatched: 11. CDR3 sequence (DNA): TGTGCCAGCAGCTTAGGTCTGCTAGCGGGAGAATCAGATGAGCAGTTCTTC. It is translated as CASSLGLLAGESDEQFF.

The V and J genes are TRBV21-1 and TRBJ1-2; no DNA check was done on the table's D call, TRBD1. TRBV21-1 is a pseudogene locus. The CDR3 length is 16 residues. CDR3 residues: CASPKGDSFPTEGYTF. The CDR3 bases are TGTGCCAGCCCAAAAGGGGACAGTTTCCCCACCGAGGGCTACACCTTC.

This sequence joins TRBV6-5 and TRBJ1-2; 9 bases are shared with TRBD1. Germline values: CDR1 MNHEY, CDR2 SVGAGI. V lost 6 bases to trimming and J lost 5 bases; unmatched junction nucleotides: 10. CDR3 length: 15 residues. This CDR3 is CASRPALGQGYGYTF. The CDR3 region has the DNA TGTGCCAGCAGACCCGCTCTGGGACAGGGATATGGCTACACCTTC.

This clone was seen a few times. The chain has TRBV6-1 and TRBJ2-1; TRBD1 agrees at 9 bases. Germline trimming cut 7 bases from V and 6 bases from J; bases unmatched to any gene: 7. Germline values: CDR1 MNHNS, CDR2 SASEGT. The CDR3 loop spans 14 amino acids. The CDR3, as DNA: TGTGCCAGCAAGCGGGACAGGGTAATCAATGAGCAGTTCTTC. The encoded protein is CASKRDRVINEQFF.

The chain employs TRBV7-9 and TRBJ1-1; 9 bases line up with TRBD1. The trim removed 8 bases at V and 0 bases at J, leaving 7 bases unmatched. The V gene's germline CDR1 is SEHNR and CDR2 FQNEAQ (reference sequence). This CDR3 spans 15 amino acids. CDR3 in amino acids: CASPDRGLVNTEAFF. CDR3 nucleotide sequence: TGTGCCAGCCCAGACAGGGGGTTGGTGAACACTGAAGCTTTCTTT.

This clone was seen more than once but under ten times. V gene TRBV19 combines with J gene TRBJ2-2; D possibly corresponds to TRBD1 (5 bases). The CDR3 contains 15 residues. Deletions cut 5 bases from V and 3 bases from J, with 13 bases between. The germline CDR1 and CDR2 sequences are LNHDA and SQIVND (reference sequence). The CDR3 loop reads CASSLDDSDTGELFF. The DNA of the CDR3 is TGTGCCAGTAGTCTGGACGACAGTGACACCGGGGAGCTGTTTTTT.

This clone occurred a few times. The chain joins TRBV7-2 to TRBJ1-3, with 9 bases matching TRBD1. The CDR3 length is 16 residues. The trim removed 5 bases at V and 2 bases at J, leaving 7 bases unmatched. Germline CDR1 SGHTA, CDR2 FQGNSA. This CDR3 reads CASSGRTGEAGNTIYF. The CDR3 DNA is TGTGCCAGCAGCGGACGGACAGGGGAGGCTGGAAACACCATATATTTT.

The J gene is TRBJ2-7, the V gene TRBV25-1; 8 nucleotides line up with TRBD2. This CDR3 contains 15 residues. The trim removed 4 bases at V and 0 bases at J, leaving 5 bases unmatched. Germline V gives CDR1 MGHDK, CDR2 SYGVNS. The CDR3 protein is CASSVGGTSSYEQYF. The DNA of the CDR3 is TGTGCCAGCAGTGTAGGAGGGACTAGCTCCTACGAGCAGTACTTC.

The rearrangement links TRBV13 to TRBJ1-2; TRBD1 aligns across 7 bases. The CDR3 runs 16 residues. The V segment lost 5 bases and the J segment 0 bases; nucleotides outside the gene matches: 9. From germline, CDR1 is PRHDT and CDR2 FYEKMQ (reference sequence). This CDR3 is CASSAGGTEANYGYTF. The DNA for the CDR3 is TGTGCCAGCAGCGCCGGCGGGACAGAAGCTAACTATGGCTACACCTTC.

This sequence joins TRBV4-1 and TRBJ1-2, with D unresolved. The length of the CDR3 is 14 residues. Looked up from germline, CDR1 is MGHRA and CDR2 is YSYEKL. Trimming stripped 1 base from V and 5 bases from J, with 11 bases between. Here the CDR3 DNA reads TGCGCCAGCAGCCAAGGGGCCGCGGGGTATGGCTACACCTTC. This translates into CASSQGAAGYGYTF.

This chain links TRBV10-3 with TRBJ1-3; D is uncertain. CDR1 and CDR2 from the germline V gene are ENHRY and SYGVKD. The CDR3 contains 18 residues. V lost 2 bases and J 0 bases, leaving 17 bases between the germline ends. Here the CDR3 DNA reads TGTGCCATCAGTGAGAAGGGAGAGAGCCCCTTCTCTGGAAACACCATATATTTT. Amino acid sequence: CAISEKGESPFSGNTIYF.

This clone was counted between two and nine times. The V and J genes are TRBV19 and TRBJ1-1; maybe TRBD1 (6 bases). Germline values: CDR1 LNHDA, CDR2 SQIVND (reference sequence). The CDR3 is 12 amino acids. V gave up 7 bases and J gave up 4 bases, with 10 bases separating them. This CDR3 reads CASTLGGTEAFF. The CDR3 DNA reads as TGTGCCAGTACCTTAGGGGGCACTGAAGCTTTCTTT.

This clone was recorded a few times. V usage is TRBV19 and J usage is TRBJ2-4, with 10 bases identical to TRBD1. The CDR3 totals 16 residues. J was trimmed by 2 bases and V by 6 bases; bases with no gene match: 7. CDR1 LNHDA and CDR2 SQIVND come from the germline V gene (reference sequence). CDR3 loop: CASSTPGQGSKNIQYF. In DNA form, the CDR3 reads TGTGCCAGTAGCACTCCGGGACAGGGGTCCAAAAACATTCAGTACTTC.

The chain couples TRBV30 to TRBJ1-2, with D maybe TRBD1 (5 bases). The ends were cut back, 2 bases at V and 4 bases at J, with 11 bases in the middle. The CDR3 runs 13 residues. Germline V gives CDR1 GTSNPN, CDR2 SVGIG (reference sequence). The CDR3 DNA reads TGTGCCTGGAGTCCAGGGTTAGGCTATGGCTACACCTTC. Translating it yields CAWSPGLGYGYTF.